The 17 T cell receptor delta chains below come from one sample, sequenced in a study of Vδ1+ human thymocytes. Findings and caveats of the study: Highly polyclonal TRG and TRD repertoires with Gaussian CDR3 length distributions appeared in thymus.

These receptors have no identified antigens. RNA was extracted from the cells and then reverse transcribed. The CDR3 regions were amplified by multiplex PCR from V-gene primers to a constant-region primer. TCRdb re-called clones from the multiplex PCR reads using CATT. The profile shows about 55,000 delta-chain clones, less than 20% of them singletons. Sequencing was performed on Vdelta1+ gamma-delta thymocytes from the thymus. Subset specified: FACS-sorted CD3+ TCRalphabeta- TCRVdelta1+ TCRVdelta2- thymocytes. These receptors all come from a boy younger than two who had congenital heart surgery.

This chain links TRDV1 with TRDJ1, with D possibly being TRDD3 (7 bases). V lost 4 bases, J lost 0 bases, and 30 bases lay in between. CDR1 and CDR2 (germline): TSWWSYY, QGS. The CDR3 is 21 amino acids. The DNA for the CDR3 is TGTGCTCTTGGGGTCCTTCCGTCTACCCGGGCTGGGGGTCAGTACACCGATAAACTCATCTTT. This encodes CALGVLPSTRAGGQYTDKLIF.

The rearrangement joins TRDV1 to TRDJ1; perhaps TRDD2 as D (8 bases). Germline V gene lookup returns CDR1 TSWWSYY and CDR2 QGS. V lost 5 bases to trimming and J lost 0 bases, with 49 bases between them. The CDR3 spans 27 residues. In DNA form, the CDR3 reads TGTGCTCTTGGGTACATAAGTCTTCCTACCTGTCCTTACTCCGTGGGGGACCTATCCGTTTACACCGATAAACTCATCTTT. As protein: CALGYISLPTCPYSVGDLSVYTDKLIF.

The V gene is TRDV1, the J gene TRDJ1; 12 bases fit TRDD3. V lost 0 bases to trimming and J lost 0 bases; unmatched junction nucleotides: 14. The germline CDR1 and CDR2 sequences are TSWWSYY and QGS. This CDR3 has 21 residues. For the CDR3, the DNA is TGTGCTCTTGGGGAACTGGTTCGTGAGACCTGGGGGATACGGTACACCGATAAACTCATCTTT. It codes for CALGELVRETWGIRYTDKLIF.

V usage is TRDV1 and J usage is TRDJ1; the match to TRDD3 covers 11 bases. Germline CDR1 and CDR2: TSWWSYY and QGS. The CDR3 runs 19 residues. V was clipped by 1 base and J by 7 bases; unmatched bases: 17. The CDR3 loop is CALGEPITPVLGDRGKLIF. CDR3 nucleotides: TGTGCTCTTGGGGAACCCATCACCCCCGTACTGGGGGATAGAGGTAAACTCATCTTT.

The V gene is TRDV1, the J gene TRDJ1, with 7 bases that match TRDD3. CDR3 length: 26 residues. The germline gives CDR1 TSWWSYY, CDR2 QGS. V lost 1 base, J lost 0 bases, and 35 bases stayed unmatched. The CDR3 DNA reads TGTGCTCTTGGGGAACCTTCCAGCGGGGTCCAGTGGACCTCCAAGGACTTGGGGGACTACACCGATAAACTCATCTTT. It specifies CALGEPSSGVQWTSKDLGDYTDKLIF.

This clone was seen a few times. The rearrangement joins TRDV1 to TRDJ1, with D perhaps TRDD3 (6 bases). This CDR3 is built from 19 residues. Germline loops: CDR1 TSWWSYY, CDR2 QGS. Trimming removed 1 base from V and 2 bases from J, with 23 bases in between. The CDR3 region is CALGEPPVWRIQGTDKLIF. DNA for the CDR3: TGTGCTCTTGGGGAACCCCCCGTCTGGCGGATACAAGGGACCGATAAACTCATCTTT.

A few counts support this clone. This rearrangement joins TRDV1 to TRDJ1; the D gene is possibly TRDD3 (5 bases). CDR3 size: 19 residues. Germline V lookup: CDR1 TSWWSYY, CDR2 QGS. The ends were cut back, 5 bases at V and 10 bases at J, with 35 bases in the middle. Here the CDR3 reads CALGFIFRGRLTYPVGLIF. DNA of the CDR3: TGTGCTCTTGGGTTCATATTCCGGGGACGACTGACATACCCGGTGGGACTCATCTTT.

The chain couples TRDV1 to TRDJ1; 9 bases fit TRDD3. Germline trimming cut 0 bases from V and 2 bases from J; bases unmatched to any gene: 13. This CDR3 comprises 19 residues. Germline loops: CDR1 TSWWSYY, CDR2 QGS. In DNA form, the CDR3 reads TGTGCTCTTGGGGAACTGCCCCCAACGGGGGATACTATAACCGATAAACTCATCTTT. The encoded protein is CALGELPPTGDTITDKLIF.

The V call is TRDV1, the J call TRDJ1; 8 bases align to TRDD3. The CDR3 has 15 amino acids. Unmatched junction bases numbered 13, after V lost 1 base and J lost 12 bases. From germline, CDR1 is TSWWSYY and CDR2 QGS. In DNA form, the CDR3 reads TGTGCTCTTGGGGAACCTCAAACCGTACTGGGGGCCATCATCTTT. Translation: CALGEPQTVLGAIIF.

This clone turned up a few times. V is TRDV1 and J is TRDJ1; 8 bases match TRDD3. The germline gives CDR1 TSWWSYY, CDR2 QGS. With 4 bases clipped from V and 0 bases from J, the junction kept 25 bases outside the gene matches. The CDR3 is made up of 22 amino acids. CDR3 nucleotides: TGTGCTCTTGGGGCCCTGACTATAGAGTTTACTGGGGGTTACATGTACACCGATAAACTCATCTTT. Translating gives CALGALTIEFTGGYMYTDKLIF.

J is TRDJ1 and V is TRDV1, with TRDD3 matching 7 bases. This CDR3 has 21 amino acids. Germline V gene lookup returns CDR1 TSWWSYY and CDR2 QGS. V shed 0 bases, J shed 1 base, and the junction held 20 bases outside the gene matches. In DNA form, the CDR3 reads TGTGCTCTTGGGGAACTACCCAAGTACTCGGGGGGATGTAAATGCACCGATAAACTCATCTTT. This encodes CALGELPKYSGGCKCTDKLIF.

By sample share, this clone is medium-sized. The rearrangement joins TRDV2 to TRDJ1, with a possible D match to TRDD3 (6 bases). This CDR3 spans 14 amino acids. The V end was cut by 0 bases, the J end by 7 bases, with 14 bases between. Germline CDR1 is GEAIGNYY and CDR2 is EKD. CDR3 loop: CACDTVLGQLKLIF. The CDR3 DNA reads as TGTGCCTGTGACACCGTACTGGGCCAACTTAAACTCATCTTT.

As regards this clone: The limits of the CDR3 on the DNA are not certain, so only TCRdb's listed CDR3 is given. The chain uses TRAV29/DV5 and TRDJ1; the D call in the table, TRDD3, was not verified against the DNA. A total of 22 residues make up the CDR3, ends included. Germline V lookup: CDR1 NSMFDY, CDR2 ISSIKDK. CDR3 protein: CSVLLCSKYNTTPGEGTDKLIF.

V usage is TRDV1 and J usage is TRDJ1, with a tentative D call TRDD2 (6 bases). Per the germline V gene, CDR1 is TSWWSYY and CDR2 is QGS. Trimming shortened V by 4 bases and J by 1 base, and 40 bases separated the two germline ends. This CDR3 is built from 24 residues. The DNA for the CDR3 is TGTGCTCTTGGGGGACCCTCTTATCCTACCCTTCGTACTGTATTGGAATTAGGCACCGATAAACTCATCTTT. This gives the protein CALGGPSYPTLRTVLELGTDKLIF.

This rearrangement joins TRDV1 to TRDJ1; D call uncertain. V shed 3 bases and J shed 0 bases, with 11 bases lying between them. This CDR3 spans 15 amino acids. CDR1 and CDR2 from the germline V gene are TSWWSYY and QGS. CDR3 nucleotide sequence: TGTGCTCTTGGGGAGGTGGGCCTCTACACCGATAAACTCATCTTT. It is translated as CALGEVGLYTDKLIF.

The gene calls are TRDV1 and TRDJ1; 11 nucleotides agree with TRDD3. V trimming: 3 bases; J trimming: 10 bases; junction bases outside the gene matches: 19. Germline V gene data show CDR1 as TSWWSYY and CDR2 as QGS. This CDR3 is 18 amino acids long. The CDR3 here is CALGEPYDLHWGIKRLIF. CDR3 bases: TGTGCTCTTGGGGAGCCTTACGACCTACACTGGGGGATAAAGAGACTCATCTTT.

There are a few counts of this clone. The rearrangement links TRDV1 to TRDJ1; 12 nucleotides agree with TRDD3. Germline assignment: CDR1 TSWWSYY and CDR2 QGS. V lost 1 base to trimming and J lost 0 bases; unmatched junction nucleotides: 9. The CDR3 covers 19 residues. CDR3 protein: CALGERWLGDTLYTDKLIF. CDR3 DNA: TGTGCTCTTGGGGAACGCTGGCTGGGGGATACGCTCTACACCGATAAACTCATCTTT.